The next 8 T cell receptor beta chains were all read from a single sample in a study of T cell responses to AZD1222 COVID-19 vaccine (dated by TCRdb to the early 2020s). Reading the label with the study, this specimen's time point is: baseline before first vaccination. According to the study, the label for this sample's treatment or condition signals: meningococcal conjugate vaccine given as trial control. To prepare the library, the immunoSEQ multiplex PCR assay was applied. Entries here come from immuneACCESS through TCRdb and include only in-frame sequences with V and J called. Some clones fail to appear in such tables; in the studies checked, an unresolved V gene covers under half of the shortfall, and the cause of the remainder is unknown. This sample holds roughly 130,000 clones; 80% to 90% were observed only once. The ten top clones hold 18% of the sample. Sequenced material: peripheral blood, taken on day 0 of MenACWY control vaccination. The receptors derive from an adult in good health.

The chain has TRBV19 and TRBJ1-5; D unclear. This CDR3 is built from 15 residues. Germline CDR1 LNHDA, CDR2 SQIVND (reference sequence). The ends were cut back, 7 bases at V and 0 bases at J, with 13 bases in the middle. CDR3 DNA: TGTGCCAGTATCAGGTCAGAACGTAGCAATCAGCCCCAGCATTTT. Its protein is CASIRSERSNQPQHF.

V usage is TRBV24-1 and J usage is TRBJ1-2; 9 bases align to TRBD1. V gave up 5 bases and J gave up 4 bases; unmatched junction bases: 13. Per the germline V gene, CDR1 is KGHDR and CDR2 is SFDVKD. This CDR3 has 17 residues. The CDR3 DNA reads as TGTGCCACCAGTGGCCGGGAATCCGGGACAGGGACCTATGGCTACACCTTC. As protein: CATSGRESGTGTYGYTF.

This clone occurred once. V and J are TRBV10-1 and TRBJ2-1; D possibly corresponds to TRBD1 (6 bases). The CDR3 consists of 14 residues. V lost 0 bases and J 5 bases, leaving 8 bases between the germline ends. The germline V gene encodes CDR1 WNHNN and CDR2 SYGVQD (reference sequence). The CDR3 DNA sequence: TGCGCCAGCAGTGAGTCCCGACAGGACAATGAGCAGTTCTTC. Its protein product is CASSESRQDNEQFF.

The V call is TRBV5-5, the J call TRBJ2-1, with a tentative D call TRBD1 (6 bases). From germline, CDR1 is SGHKS and CDR2 YYEKEE (reference sequence). This CDR3 region has 15 residues. Trimming removed 2 bases at V and 0 bases at J, with 9 bases between. The chain's CDR3 is CASSFTGSSYNEQFF. CDR3 coding DNA: TGTGCCAGCAGCTTTACAGGGTCCTCCTACAATGAGCAGTTCTTC.

This chain links TRBV30 with TRBJ2-2; TRBD2 matches at 8 bases. The CDR3 contains 16 residues. V lost 5 bases, J lost 9 bases, and 17 bases stayed unmatched. Germline CDR1 GTSNPN, CDR2 SVGIG (reference sequence). In DNA, the CDR3 is TGTGCCTGGGGGCCCCCCTGGAGCGGGAGTTCCCGGGAGCTGTTTTTT. The encoded protein is CAWGPPWSGSSRELFF.

The V call is TRBV28, the J call TRBJ2-4, with D tentatively TRBD1 (6 bases). The CDR3 is made up of 13 amino acids. The germline gives CDR1 MDHEN, CDR2 SYDVKM. V dropped 2 bases and J dropped 8 bases, with 10 bases sitting between them. This chain's CDR3 is CASSLQGGDIQYF. The CDR3 DNA sequence: TGTGCCAGCAGTTTACAAGGGGGAGACATTCAGTACTTC.

The chain joins TRBV5-1 to TRBJ2-1; D is unclear. In germline, CDR1 is SGHRS, CDR2 YFSETQ. This CDR3 comprises 14 residues. Trimming pared 4 bases from V and 8 bases from J, leaving 16 bases between. This CDR3 reads CASSPDQPADEQFF. DNA for the CDR3: TGCGCCAGCAGCCCGGACCAGCCCGCCGATGAGCAGTTCTTC. Drawing the rest from reference TRBV5-1 and TRBJ2-1, the complete variable domain is KAGVTQTPRYLIKTRGQQVTLSCSPISGHRSVSWYQQTPGQGLQFLFEYFSETQRNKGNFPGRFSGRQFSNSRSEMNVSTLELGDSALYLCASSPDQPADEQFFGPGTRLTVL.

The genes are TRBV28 and TRBJ2-7, with D possibly being TRBD1 (6 bases). Germline V lookup: CDR1 MDHEN, CDR2 SYDVKM. This CDR3 comprises 15 residues. Trimming removed 2 bases at V and 2 bases at J, with 13 bases between. Here the CDR3 DNA reads TGTGCCAGCAGTTTAGCCCGGGACACGACCTACGAGCAGTACTTC. The encoded protein is CASSLARDTTYEQYF.